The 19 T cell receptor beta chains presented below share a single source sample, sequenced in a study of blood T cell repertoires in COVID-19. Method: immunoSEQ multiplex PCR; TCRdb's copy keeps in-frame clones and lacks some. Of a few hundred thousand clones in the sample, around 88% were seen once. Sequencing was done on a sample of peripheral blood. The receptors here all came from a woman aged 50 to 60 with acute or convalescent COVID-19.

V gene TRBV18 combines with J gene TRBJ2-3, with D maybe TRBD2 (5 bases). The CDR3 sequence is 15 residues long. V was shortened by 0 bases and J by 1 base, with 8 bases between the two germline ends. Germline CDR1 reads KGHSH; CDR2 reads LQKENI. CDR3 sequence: CASSPPDSRTDTQYF. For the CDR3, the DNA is TGTGCCAGCTCACCACCGGACTCCCGCACAGATACGCAGTATTTT.

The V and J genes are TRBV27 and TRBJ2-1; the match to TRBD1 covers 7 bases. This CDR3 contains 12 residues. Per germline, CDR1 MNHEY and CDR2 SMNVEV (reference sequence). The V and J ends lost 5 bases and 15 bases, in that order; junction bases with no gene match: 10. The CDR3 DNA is TGTGCCAGCAGTCCATACCGGACAGGTTTGTTCTTC. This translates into CASSPYRTGLFF.

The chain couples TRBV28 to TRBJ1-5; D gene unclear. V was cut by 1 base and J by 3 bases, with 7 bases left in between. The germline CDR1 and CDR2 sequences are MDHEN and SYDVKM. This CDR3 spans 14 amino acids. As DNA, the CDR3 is TGTGCCAGCAGTTTATTGGCCTTCAATCAGCCCCAGCATTTT. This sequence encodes CASSLLAFNQPQHF.

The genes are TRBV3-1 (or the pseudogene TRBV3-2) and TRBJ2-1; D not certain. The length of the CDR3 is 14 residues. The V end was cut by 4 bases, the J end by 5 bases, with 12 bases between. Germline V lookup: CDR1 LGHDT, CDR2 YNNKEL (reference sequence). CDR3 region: CASSPVARNNEQFF. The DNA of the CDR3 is TGTGCCAGCAGCCCAGTCGCTAGAAACAATGAGCAGTTCTTC.

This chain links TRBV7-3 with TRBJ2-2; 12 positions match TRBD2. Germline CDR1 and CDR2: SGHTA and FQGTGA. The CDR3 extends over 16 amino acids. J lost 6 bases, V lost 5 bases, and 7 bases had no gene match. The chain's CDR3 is CASSPLAGGYAGELFF. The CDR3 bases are TGTGCCAGCAGCCCACTAGCGGGAGGTTACGCCGGGGAGCTGTTTTTT.

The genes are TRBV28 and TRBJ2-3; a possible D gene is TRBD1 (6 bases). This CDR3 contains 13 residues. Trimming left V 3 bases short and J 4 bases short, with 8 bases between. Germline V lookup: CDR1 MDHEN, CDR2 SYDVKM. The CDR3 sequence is CASSFGGADTQYF. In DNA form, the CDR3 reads TGTGCCAGCAGTTTTGGGGGCGCAGATACGCAGTATTTT.

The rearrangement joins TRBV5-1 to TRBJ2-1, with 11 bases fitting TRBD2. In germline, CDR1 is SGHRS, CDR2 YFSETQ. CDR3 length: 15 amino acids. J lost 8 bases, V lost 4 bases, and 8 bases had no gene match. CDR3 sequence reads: CASSLTSGSMYEQFF. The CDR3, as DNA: TGCGCCAGCAGCCTTACTAGCGGGAGTATGTATGAGCAGTTCTTC.

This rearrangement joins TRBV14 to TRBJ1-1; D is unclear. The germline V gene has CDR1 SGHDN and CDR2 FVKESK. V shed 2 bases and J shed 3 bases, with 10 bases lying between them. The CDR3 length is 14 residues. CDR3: CASSQRRGDTEAFF. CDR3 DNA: TGTGCCAGCAGCCAACGGCGGGGAGACACTGAAGCTTTCTTT.

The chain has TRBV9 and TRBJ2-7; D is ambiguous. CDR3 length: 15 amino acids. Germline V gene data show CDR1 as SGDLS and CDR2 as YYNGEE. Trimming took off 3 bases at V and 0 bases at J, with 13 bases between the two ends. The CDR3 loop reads CASSASSTSSYEQYF. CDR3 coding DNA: TGTGCCAGCAGCGCCTCTAGTACCTCCTCCTACGAGCAGTACTTC.

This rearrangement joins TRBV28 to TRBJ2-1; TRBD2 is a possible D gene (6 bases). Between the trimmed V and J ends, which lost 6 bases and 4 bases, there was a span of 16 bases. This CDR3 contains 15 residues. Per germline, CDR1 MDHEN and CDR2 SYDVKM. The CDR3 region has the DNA TGTGCCAGCAGACAAGGGCGGGGTGGATACAATGAGCAGTTCTTC. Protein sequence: CASRQGRGGYNEQFF.

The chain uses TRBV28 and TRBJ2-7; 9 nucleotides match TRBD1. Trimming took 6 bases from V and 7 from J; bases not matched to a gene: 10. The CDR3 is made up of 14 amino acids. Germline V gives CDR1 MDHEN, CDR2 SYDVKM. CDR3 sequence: CASSLPDRGREQYF. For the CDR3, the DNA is TGTGCCAGCAGCTTACCCGACAGGGGGAGGGAGCAGTACTTC.

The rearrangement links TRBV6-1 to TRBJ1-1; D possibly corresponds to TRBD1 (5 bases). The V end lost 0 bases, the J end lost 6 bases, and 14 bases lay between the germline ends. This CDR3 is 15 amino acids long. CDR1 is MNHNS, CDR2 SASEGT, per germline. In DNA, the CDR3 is TGTGCCAGCAGTGAAGCTGGCAGGGTAGGGGCTGAAGCTTTCTTT. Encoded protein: CASSEAGRVGAEAFF.

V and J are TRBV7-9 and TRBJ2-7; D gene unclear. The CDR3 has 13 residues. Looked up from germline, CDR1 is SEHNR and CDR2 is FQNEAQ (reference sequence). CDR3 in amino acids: CVVDTETFDEQYF. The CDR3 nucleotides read TGTGTCGTGGATACAGAAACCTTCGACGAGCAGTACTTC.

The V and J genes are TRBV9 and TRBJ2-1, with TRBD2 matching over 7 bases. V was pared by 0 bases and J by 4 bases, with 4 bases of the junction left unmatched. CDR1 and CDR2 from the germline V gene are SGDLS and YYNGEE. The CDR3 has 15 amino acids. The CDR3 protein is CASSVALADYNEQFF. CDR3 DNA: TGTGCCAGCAGCGTAGCGCTAGCGGATTACAATGAGCAGTTCTTC.

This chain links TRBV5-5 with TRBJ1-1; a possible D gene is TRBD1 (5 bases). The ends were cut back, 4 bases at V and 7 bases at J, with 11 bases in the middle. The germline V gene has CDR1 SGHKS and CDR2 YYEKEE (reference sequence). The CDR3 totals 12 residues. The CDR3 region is CASSPSGDEAFF. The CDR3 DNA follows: TGTGCCAGCAGCCCCTCGGGGGATGAAGCTTTCTTT.

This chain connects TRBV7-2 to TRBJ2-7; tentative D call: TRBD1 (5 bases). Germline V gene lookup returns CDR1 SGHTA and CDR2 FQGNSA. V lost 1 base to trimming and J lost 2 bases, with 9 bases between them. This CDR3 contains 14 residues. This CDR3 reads CASSLVQGAYEQYF. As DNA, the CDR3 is TGTGCCAGCAGCTTAGTGCAGGGCGCCTACGAGCAGTACTTC.

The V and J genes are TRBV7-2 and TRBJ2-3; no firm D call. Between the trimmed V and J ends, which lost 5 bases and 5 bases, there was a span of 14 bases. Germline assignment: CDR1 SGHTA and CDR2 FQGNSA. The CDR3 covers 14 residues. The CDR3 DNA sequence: TGTGCCAGCAGCCACCTGACCGGGTTAGATACGCAGTATTTT. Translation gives CASSHLTGLDTQYF.

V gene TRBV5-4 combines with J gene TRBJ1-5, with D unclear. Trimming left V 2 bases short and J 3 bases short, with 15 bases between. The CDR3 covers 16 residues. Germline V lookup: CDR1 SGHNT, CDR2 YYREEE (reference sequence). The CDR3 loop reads CASSLGGKELNQPQHF. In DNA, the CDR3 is TGTGCCAGCAGCTTAGGAGGGAAGGAGCTCAATCAGCCCCAGCATTTT.

CDR3 loop: CASSFGRGRAGNEQFF. The CDR3 DNA is TGTGCCAGCAGCTTCGGGCGCGGGAGGGCAGGCAATGAGCAGTTCTTC. The J gene is TRBJ2-1, the V gene TRBV7-9, with 9 positions matching TRBD2. CDR3 length: 16 residues. Losses at the gene ends were 3 bases for V and 6 bases for J; bases not matched to a gene: 9. Germline V CDR1 and CDR2: SEHNR, FQNEAQ (reference sequence).